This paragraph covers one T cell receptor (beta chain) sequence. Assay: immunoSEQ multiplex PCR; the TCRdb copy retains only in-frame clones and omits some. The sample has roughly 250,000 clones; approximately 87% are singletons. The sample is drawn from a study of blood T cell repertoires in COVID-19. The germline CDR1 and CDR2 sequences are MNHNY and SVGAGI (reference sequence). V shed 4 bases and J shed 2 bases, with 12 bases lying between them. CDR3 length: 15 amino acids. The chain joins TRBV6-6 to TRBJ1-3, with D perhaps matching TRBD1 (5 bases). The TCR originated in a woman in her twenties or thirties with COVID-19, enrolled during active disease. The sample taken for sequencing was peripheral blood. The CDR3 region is CASSFQGEPGNTIYF. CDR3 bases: TGTGCCAGCAGTTTCCAGGGTGAACCTGGAAACACCATATATTTT.